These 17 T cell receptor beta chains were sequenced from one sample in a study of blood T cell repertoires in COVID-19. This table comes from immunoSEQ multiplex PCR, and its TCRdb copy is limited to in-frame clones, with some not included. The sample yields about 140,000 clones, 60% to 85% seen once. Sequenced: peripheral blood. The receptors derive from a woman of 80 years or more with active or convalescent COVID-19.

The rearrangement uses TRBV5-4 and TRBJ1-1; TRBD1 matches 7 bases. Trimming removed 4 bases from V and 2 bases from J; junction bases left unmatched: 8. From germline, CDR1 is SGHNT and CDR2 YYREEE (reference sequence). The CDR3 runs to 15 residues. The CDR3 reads CASSAQTGINTEAFF. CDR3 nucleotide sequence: TGTGCCAGCAGCGCCCAGACAGGGATAAACACTGAAGCTTTCTTT.

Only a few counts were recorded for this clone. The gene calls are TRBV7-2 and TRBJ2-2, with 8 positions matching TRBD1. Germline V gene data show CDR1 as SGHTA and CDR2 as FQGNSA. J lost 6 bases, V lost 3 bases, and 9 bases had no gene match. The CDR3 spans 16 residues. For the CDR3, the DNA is TGTGCCAGCAGCTTCGGGACAGGTGGGAGGTCCGGGGAGCTGTTTTTT. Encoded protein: CASSFGTGGRSGELFF.

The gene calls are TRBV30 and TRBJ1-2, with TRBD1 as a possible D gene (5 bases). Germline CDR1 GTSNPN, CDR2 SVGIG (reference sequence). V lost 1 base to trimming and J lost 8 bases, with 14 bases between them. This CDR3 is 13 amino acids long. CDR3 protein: CAWSAGTRGGYTF. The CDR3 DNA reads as TGTGCCTGGAGTGCCGGGACGCGGGGAGGCTACACCTTC.

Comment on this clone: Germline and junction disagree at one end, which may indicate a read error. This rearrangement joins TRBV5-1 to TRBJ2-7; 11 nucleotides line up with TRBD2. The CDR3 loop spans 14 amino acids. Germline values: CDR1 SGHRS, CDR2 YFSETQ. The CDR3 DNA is TGCGCCAGTAGGCTTAGGACTAGCGGGTCTCCGTTGCACTTC. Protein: CASRLRTSGSPLHF.

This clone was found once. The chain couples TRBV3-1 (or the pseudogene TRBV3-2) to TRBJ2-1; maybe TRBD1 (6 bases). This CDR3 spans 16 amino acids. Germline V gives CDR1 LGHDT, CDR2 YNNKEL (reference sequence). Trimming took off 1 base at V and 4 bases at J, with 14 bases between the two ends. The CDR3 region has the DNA TGTGCCAGCAGCCAAGCAGACAGGTTACTATACAATGAGCAGTTCTTC. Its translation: CASSQADRLLYNEQFF.

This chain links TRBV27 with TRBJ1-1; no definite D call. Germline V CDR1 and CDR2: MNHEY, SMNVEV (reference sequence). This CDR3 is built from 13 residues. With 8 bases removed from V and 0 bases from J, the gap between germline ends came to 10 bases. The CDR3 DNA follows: TGTGCCAGCCGTTGGAGTCTGAACACTGAAGCTTTCTTT. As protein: CASRWSLNTEAFF.

CDR3 nucleotides: TGTGCCAGCAGCTCCCAGGGGGCGGGTTATGGCTACACCTTC. Translating it yields CASSSQGAGYGYTF. J is TRBJ1-2 and V is TRBV7-2; 8 nucleotides agree with TRBD1. CDR1 and CDR2 (germline): SGHTA, FQGNSA. This CDR3 is built from 14 residues. V gave up 4 bases and J gave up 5 bases; unmatched junction bases: 6.

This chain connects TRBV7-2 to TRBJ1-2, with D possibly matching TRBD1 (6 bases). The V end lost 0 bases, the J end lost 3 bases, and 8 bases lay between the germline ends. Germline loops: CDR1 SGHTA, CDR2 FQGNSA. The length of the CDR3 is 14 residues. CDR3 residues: CASSLAAGDYGYTF. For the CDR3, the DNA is TGTGCCAGCAGCTTAGCGGCAGGGGACTATGGCTACACCTTC.

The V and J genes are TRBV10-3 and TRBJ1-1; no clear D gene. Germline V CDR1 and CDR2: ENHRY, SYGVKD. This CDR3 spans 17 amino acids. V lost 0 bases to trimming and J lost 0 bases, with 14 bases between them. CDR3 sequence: CAISESQIPRVNTEAFF. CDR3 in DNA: TGTGCCATCAGTGAGTCGCAAATCCCCCGGGTGAACACTGAAGCTTTCTTT.

CDR3: CASSRELNEKLFF. CDR3 nucleotides: TGTGCCAGCAGCCGAGAACTGAATGAAAAACTGTTTTTT. The J gene is TRBJ1-4, the V gene TRBV7-8; D gene unclear. The V gene's germline CDR1 is SGHVS and CDR2 FQNEAQ. The CDR3 length is 13 residues. The V end lost 5 bases, the J end lost 5 bases, and 9 bases lay between the germline ends.

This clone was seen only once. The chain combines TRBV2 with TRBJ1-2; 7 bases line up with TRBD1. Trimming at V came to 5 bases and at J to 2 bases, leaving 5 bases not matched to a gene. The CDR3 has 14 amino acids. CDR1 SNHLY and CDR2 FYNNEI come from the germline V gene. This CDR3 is CASSTEQGNYGYTF. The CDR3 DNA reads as TGTGCCAGCAGTACTGAACAGGGGAACTATGGCTACACCTTC.

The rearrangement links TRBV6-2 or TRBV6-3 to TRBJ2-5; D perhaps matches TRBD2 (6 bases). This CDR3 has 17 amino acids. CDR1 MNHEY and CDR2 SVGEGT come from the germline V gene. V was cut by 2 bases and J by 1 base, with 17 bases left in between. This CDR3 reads CASSYPTGGGFQETQYF. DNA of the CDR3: TGTGCCAGCAGTTACCCTACCGGCGGAGGGTTCCAAGAGACCCAGTACTTC.

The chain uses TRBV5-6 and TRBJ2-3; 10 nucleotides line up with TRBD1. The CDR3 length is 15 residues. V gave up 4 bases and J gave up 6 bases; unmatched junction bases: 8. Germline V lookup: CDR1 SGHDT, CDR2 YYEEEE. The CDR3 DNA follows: TGTGCCAGCAGCCGTACCGGGACAGGGGAGGATACGCAGTATTTT. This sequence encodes CASSRTGTGEDTQYF.

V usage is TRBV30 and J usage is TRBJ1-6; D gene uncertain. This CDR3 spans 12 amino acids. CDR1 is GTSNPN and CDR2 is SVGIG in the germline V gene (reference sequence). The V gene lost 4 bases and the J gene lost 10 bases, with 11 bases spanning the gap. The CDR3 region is CAWTDGGSPLHF. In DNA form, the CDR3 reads TGTGCCTGGACAGACGGAGGCTCACCCCTCCACTTT.

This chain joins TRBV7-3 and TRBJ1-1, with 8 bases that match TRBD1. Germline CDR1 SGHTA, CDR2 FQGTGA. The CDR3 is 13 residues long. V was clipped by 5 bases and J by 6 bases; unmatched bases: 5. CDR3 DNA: TGTGCCAGCAGCCGTGAACAGGGGGCTGAAGCTTTCTTT. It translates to CASSREQGAEAFF.

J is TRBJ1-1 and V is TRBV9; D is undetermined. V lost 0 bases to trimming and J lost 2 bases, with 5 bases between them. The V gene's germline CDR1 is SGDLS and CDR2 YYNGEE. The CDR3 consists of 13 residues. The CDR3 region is CASSVDGNTEAFF. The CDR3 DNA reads TGTGCCAGCAGCGTAGACGGTAACACTGAAGCTTTCTTT.

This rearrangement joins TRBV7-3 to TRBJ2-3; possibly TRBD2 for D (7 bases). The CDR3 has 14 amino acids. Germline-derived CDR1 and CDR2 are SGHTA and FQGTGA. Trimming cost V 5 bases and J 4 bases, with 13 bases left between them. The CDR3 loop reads CASSGGAYSDTQYF. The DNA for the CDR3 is TGTGCCAGCAGCGGGGGGGCTTATTCAGATACGCAGTATTTT.